Below, 15 T cell receptor beta chains from the same sample are listed, as sequenced in a study of shared clonotypes between healthy human individuals. Using immunoSEQ multiplex PCR, the repertoire was profiled, and TCRdb retains in-frame clones only, with some absent. Of more than 2 million clones in the sample, around 93% are singletons; the top ten hold more than 1.5%. It was CD45RO-negative cells, positively selected for CCR7, that made up naive CD8 cells, with terminally differentiated effector memory CD45RA+ cells excluded. The sample comprised naive CD8+ T cells from PBMCs. The receptor set was obtained from a man aged 18-30 years in good health. Some clones in this sample may be carry-over from other donors' samples.

The chain couples TRBV28 to TRBJ2-7, with a possible D match to TRBD1 (7 bases). V was trimmed by 2 bases and J by 5 bases, leaving 19 bases between them. Germline values: CDR1 MDHEN, CDR2 SYDVKM. The CDR3 covers 16 residues. The CDR3: CASSLKSPGGRHEQYF. DNA of the CDR3: TGTGCCAGCAGTTTAAAATCCCCAGGGGGGCGCCACGAGCAGTACTTC.

This clone was seen once. This chain joins TRBV4-2 and TRBJ1-3, with D unresolved. This CDR3 has 18 residues. The germline gives CDR1 LGHNA, CDR2 YNFKEQ. V shed 0 bases and J shed 0 bases, with 15 bases lying between them. CDR3 nucleotide sequence: TGTGCCAGCAGCCAAGATCTGGGGAGCATGATCTCTGGAAACACCATATATTTT. Protein: CASSQDLGSMISGNTIYF.

The V and J genes are TRBV5-4 and TRBJ1-2; a weak D match, TRBD1 (6 bases). Trimming cost V 0 bases and J 8 bases, with 17 bases left between them. CDR1 is SGHNT and CDR2 is YYREEE in the germline V gene (reference sequence). This CDR3 is 15 amino acids long. DNA of the CDR3: TGTGCCAGCAGCTTGGATTTCGGGGGGCACGGCGGCTACACCTTC. Translation gives CASSLDFGGHGGYTF.

This chain joins TRBV7-9 and TRBJ1-1; D is ambiguous. CDR1 and CDR2 from the germline V gene are SEHNR and FQNEAQ (reference sequence). CDR3 length: 9 amino acids. The V end lost 3 bases, the J end lost 13 bases, and 6 bases lay between the germline ends. This CDR3 is CASSFGVFF. The CDR3, as DNA: TGTGCCAGCAGCTTCGGGGTTTTCTTT. The full variable domain, in which reference TRBV7-9 and TRBJ1-1 provide the parts outside the CDR3, is DTGVSQNPRHKITKRGQNVTFRCDPISEHNRLYWYRQTLGQGPEFLTYFQNEAQLEKSRLLSDRFSAERPKGSFSTLEIQRTEQGDSAMYLCASSFGVFFGQGTRLTVV.

The genes are TRBV28 and TRBJ1-4, with 7 positions matching TRBD1. This CDR3 is 12 amino acids long. Per germline, CDR1 MDHEN and CDR2 SYDVKM. Trimming took 3 bases from V and 12 from J; bases not matched to a gene: 4. The CDR3: CASSFSGTELFF. CDR3 coding DNA: TGTGCCAGCAGTTTCTCCGGGACAGAACTGTTTTTT.

The chain carries TRBV29-1 and TRBJ1-1; D possibly corresponds to TRBD1 (5 bases). V dropped 6 bases and J dropped 11 bases, with 19 bases sitting between them. The CDR3 is 12 residues long. Germline CDR1 is SQVTM and CDR2 is ANQGSEA. CDR3 sequence: CSVLGRLGLAFF. DNA for the CDR3: TGCAGCGTCCTGGGACGGCTGGGCTTGGCTTTCTTT.

Turning to this clone: Different DNA sequences within this sample yield the same CDR3. V and J are TRBV7-9 and TRBJ1-2, with D possibly being TRBD1 (5 bases). The CDR3 spans 13 residues. V lost 1 base and J 8 bases, leaving 11 bases between the germline ends. From germline, CDR1 is SEHNR and CDR2 FQNEAQ (reference sequence). CDR3 loop: CASSLGGGSGYTF. Written as DNA, the CDR3 is TGTGCCAGCAGCTTAGGCGGGGGTAGCGGCTACACCTTC.

The chain joins TRBV7-9 to TRBJ2-5, with a tentative D call TRBD1 (6 bases). CDR1 and CDR2 (germline): SEHNR, FQNEAQ (reference sequence). V lost 3 bases and J lost 2, with 13 bases in between. The CDR3 is 15 amino acids. In DNA, the CDR3 is TGTGCCAGCAGCTTTGCAGGGGTTATACAAGAGACCCAGTACTTC. It encodes CASSFAGVIQETQYF.

This clone was recorded only once. The chain couples TRBV5-6 to TRBJ1-1, with D possibly TRBD1 on 5 matching bases. Trimming removed 10 bases at V and 1 base at J, with 17 bases between. CDR3 length: 14 amino acids. Germline V lookup: CDR1 SGHDT, CDR2 YYEEEE. The CDR3 nucleotides read TGTGCCGCGGGACCCGGACATCCGAACACTGAAGCTTTCTTT. It translates to CAAGPGHPNTEAFF.

This chain connects TRBV4-1 to TRBJ2-7; 8 bases are a match to TRBD1. Germline V gives CDR1 MGHRA, CDR2 YSYEKL. This CDR3 has 14 residues. Trimming took 5 bases from V and 2 from J; bases not matched to a gene: 5. CDR3 residues: CASSYTTGAYEQYF. The CDR3 DNA sequence: TGCGCCAGCAGCTACACGACAGGGGCCTACGAGCAGTACTTC.

V gene TRBV7-3 combines with J gene TRBJ2-1, with D perhaps TRBD1 or TRBD2 (5 bases each). Per germline, CDR1 SGHTA and CDR2 FQGTGA. This CDR3 comprises 15 residues. Trimming left V 5 bases short and J 0 bases short, with 11 bases between. The CDR3 is CASSRDAYSYNEQFF. The DNA of the CDR3 is TGTGCCAGCAGCCGGGACGCCTACTCCTACAATGAGCAGTTCTTC. Filled out from reference TRBV7-3 and TRBJ2-1, the complete variable domain reads GAGVSQTPSNKVTEKGKYVELRCDPISGHTALYWYRQSLGQGPEFLIYFQGTGAADDSGLPNDRFFAVRPEGSVSTLKIQRTERGDSAVYLCASSRDAYSYNEQFFGPGTRLTVL.

Details on this clone: The same CDR3 can be traced to other DNA sequences in this sample. The J gene is TRBJ2-1, the V gene TRBV18, with 11 bases aligning to TRBD2. The V gene's germline CDR1 is KGHSH and CDR2 LQKENI. V gave up 0 bases and J gave up 4 bases; unmatched junction bases: 5. The CDR3 spans 17 residues. The CDR3 here is CASSPPRLAGTYNEQFF. As DNA, the CDR3 is TGTGCCAGCTCACCACCCCGACTAGCGGGGACTTACAATGAGCAGTTCTTC.

The rearrangement joins TRBV14 to TRBJ2-7; D could derive from TRBD1 or TRBD2 (5 bases each). The germline gives CDR1 SGHDN, CDR2 FVKESK. Trimming stripped 3 bases from V and 2 bases from J, with 14 bases between. The CDR3 length is 15 residues. The CDR3 nucleotides are TGTGCCAGCAGCCACCGTGGGACGTGGACCTACGAGCAGTACTTC. Encoded protein: CASSHRGTWTYEQYF.

The rearrangement uses TRBV28 and TRBJ2-2, with TRBD2 identical over 8 bases. Germline CDR1 and CDR2: MDHEN and SYDVKM. The CDR3 runs 16 residues. The V gene end was trimmed by 8 bases and the J gene end by 7 bases; junction bases not matched to a gene: 15. DNA of the CDR3: TGTGCCAGCCTCCCGGGAGGGCCTGGTCCCGACGGGGAGCTGTTTTTT. Translated, it gives CASLPGGPGPDGELFF.

The chain employs TRBV5-3 and TRBJ2-2; no definite D call. TRBV5-3 has ORF status, its function being uncertain. Deletions cut 0 bases from V and 1 base from J, with 16 bases between. The CDR3 spans 18 residues. CDR3 nucleotides: TGTGCCAGAAGCTTGGCCTGGTGTCGGACGGAGAACACCGGGGAGCTGTTTTTT. Its translation: CARSLAWCRTENTGELFF.